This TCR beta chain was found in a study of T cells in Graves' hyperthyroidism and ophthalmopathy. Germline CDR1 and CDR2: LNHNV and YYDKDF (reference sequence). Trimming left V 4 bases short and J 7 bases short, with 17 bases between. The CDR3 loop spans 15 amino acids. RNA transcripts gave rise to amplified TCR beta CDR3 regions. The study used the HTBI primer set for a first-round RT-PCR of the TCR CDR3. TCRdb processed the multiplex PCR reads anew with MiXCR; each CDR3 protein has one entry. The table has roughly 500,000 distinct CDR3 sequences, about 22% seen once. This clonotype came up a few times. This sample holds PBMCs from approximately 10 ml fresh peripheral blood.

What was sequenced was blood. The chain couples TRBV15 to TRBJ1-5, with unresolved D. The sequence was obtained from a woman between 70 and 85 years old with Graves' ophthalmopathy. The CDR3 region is CATSNLKGLRQPQHF. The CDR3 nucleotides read TGTGCCACCAGCAATCTTAAGGGCCTGCGGCAGCCCCAGCATTTT.